These T cell receptor beta chains were read from a single sample in a study of blood T cell repertoires in COVID-19. Profiling relied on immunoSEQ multiplex PCR, and the TCRdb table lists in-frame clones only, not all of them. Of 470,000 or so clones detected, roughly 85% appear once; the ten largest clones hold about 3%. Specimen: peripheral blood. The receptors here all came from a human donor in a cohort sampled during active COVID-19. Each CDR3 is given with its conserved first and last residue. D genes are given only for firm matches. Clone size is given for some rows only: seen once, a few or many times, or a class if the clone is expanded.

V gene: TRBV7-3
D gene: TRBD1
clone size: NA
J gene: TRBJ2-7
CDR3 protein: CASSPRDRVGEQYF
CDR3 DNA: TGTGCCAGCAGCCCGAGGGACAGGGTAGGCGAGCAGTACTTC

V gene: TRBV11-2
D gene: NA
clone size: NA
J gene: TRBJ1-3
CDR3 protein: CASSLRVSGNTIYF
CDR3 DNA: TGTGCCAGCAGCCTGAGGGTCTCTGGAAACACCATATATTTT

V gene: TRBV9
D gene: NA
clone size: NA
J gene: TRBJ2-1
CDR3 protein: CASSGTSFSYNEQFF
CDR3 DNA: TGTGCCAGCAGCGGGACTTCGTTCTCCTACAATGAGCAGTTCTTC

V gene: TRBV5-4
D gene: NA
clone size: NA
J gene: TRBJ2-7
CDR3 protein: CASSMGASDKYEQYF
CDR3 DNA: TGTGCCAGCAGCATGGGGGCTAGCGATAAGTACGAGCAGTACTTC

V gene: TRBV5-1
D gene: NA
clone size: NA
J gene: TRBJ1-1
CDR3 protein: CASSNRDTNTEAFF
CDR3 DNA: TGCGCCAGCAGCAACAGGGACACGAACACTGAAGCTTTCTTT

V gene: TRBV27
D gene: TRBD2
clone size: NA
J gene: TRBJ2-7
CDR3 protein: CASSSAGRALRREQYF
CDR3 DNA: TGTGCCAGCAGTTCCGCCGGGAGGGCGCTGCGGCGAGAGCAGTACTTC

V gene: TRBV3-1/TRBV3-2
D gene: TRBD2
clone size: once
J gene: TRBJ2-1
CDR3 protein: CASSQGLAEGRNEQFF
CDR3 DNA: TGTGCCAGCAGCCAAGGCCTAGCGGAGGGACGCAATGAGCAGTTCTTC

V gene: TRBV4-3
D gene: NA
clone size: NA
J gene: TRBJ1-2
CDR3 protein: CASSQEGLRHDGYTF
CDR3 DNA: TGCGCCAGCAGCCAAGAGGGACTCCGGCACGATGGCTACACCTTC

V gene: TRBV7-2
D gene: TRBD1
clone size: NA
J gene: TRBJ1-1
CDR3 protein: CASILDRGTEAFF
CDR3 DNA: TGTGCCAGCATCCTCGACAGGGGCACTGAAGCTTTCTTT

V gene: TRBV11-2
D gene: TRBD2
clone size: NA
J gene: TRBJ2-2
CDR3 protein: CASSSTSAGELFF
CDR3 DNA: TGTGCCAGCAGCTCGACTAGCGCCGGGGAGCTGTTTTTT

V gene: TRBV6-5
D gene: TRBD1
clone size: NA
J gene: TRBJ1-4
CDR3 protein: CASMETGIGEKLFF
CDR3 DNA: TGTGCCAGCATGGAGACAGGGATCGGTGAAAAACTGTTTTTT

V gene: TRBV7-9
D gene: NA
clone size: NA
J gene: TRBJ1-2
CDR3 protein: CASSLTPARGAGYGYTF
CDR3 DNA: TGTGCCAGCAGCTTGACCCCGGCTCGGGGGGCGGGGTATGGCTACACCTTC

V gene: TRBV5-4
D gene: TRBD2
clone size: NA
J gene: TRBJ2-7
CDR3 protein: CASSLGLAGAYEQYF
CDR3 DNA: TGTGCCAGCAGCTTGGGGCTAGCGGGAGCGTACGAGCAGTACTTC

V gene: TRBV5-1
D gene: NA
clone size: NA
J gene: TRBJ2-3
CDR3 protein: CASSSADTQYF
CDR3 DNA: TGCGCCAGCAGCAGCGCAGATACGCAGTATTTT

V gene: TRBV2
D gene: TRBD1
clone size: few
J gene: TRBJ1-2
CDR3 protein: CASSGGTGPYGYTF
CDR3 DNA: TGTGCCAGCAGTGGAGGGACAGGACCATATGGCTACACCTTC

V gene: TRBV9
D gene: TRBD2
clone size: NA
J gene: TRBJ2-5
CDR3 protein: CASSPQGLAGGRETQYF
CDR3 DNA: TGTGCCAGCAGCCCTCAGGGACTAGCGGGAGGAAGGGAGACCCAGTACTTC

V gene: TRBV5-6
D gene: NA
clone size: once
J gene: TRBJ2-1
CDR3 protein: CASSFEESEQFF
CDR3 DNA: TGTGCCAGCAGCTTCGAGGAAAGCGAGCAGTTCTTC

V gene: TRBV5-1
D gene: NA
clone size: NA
J gene: TRBJ2-6
CDR3 protein: CASSLDGSGANVLTF
CDR3 DNA: TGCGCCAGCAGCTTGGACGGCTCTGGGGCCAACGTCCTGACTTTC

V gene: TRBV5-4
D gene: NA
clone size: once
J gene: TRBJ2-3
CDR3 protein: CASSPGGGIPSTDTQYF
CDR3 DNA: TGTGCCAGCAGCCCGGGCGGCGGGATTCCTAGCACAGATACGCAGTATTTT

V gene: TRBV11-2
D gene: TRBD2
clone size: NA
J gene: TRBJ2-3
CDR3 protein: CASSPLLAGGQDTQYF
CDR3 DNA: TGTGCCAGCAGCCCTCTACTAGCGGGAGGTCAAGATACGCAGTATTTT

V gene: TRBV7-9
D gene: NA
clone size: few
J gene: TRBJ2-3
CDR3 protein: CASSLTDTQYF
CDR3 DNA: TGTGCCAGCAGCCTCACAGATACGCAGTATTTT

V gene: TRBV28
D gene: TRBD2
clone size: NA
J gene: TRBJ2-1
CDR3 protein: CASRFSGSYNEQFF
CDR3 DNA: TGTGCCAGCAGATTTAGCGGGTCCTACAATGAGCAGTTCTTC

V gene: TRBV18
D gene: TRBD1
clone size: NA
J gene: TRBJ2-5
CDR3 protein: CASSPVGRTGAETQYF
CDR3 DNA: TGTGCCAGCTCACCAGTCGGGCGTACAGGGGCAGAGACCCAGTACTTC

V gene: TRBV28
D gene: NA
clone size: NA
J gene: TRBJ1-2
CDR3 protein: CASRVQGFHGYTF
CDR3 DNA: TGTGCCAGCAGGGTCCAGGGGTTCCATGGCTACACCTTC

V gene: TRBV5-1
D gene: NA
clone size: NA
J gene: TRBJ1-2
CDR3 protein: CASSLTVGNYGYTF
CDR3 DNA: TGCGCCAGCAGCTTGACAGTGGGTAACTATGGCTACACCTTC

V gene: TRBV5-6
D gene: NA
clone size: NA
J gene: TRBJ2-7
CDR3 protein: CASSLNNEQYF
CDR3 DNA: TGTGCCAGCAGCCTCAACAACGAGCAGTACTTC

V gene: TRBV7-3
D gene: NA
clone size: NA
J gene: TRBJ1-2
CDR3 protein: CASSLQQGDGYTF
CDR3 DNA: TGTGCCAGCAGCTTACAACAGGGAGATGGCTACACCTTC

V gene: TRBV6-5
D gene: TRBD1
clone size: NA
J gene: TRBJ2-4
CDR3 protein: CASSQQGNIQYF
CDR3 DNA: TGTGCCAGCAGCCAACAGGGGAACATTCAGTACTTC

V gene: TRBV18
D gene: TRBD1
clone size: NA
J gene: TRBJ2-7
CDR3 protein: CASSGTAYEQYF
CDR3 DNA: TGTGCCAGCTCGGGGACAGCCTACGAGCAGTACTTC

V gene: TRBV2
D gene: TRBD2
clone size: NA
J gene: TRBJ2-7
CDR3 protein: CASSVAGGSYEQYF
CDR3 DNA: TGTGCCAGCAGTGTCGCGGGAGGGTCCTACGAGCAGTACTTC

V gene: TRBV11-2
D gene: NA
clone size: NA
J gene: TRBJ1-1
CDR3 protein: CASSLGVDAATEAFF
CDR3 DNA: TGTGCCAGCAGCTTAGGTGTAGATGCTGCCACTGAAGCTTTCTTT

V gene: TRBV7-2
D gene: TRBD2
clone size: NA
J gene: TRBJ2-1
CDR3 protein: CASSTRLAGGPYNEQFF
CDR3 DNA: TGTGCCAGCAGCACTCGACTAGCGGGAGGGCCCTACAATGAGCAGTTCTTC

V gene: TRBV7-6
D gene: TRBD2
clone size: NA
J gene: TRBJ2-1
CDR3 protein: CASSLNIPGLAGHEQFF
CDR3 DNA: TGTGCCAGCAGCTTAAACATACCGGGACTAGCGGGACATGAGCAGTTCTTC

V gene: TRBV29-1
D gene: TRBD1
clone size: NA
J gene: TRBJ2-7
CDR3 protein: CSVETGPYEQYF
CDR3 DNA: TGCAGCGTTGAGACAGGGCCCTACGAGCAGTACTTC

V gene: TRBV28
D gene: NA
clone size: NA
J gene: TRBJ1-1
CDR3 protein: CASNRQVGEEEAFF
CDR3 DNA: TGTGCCAGTAACAGACAAGTGGGAGAGGAGGAAGCTTTCTTT

V gene: TRBV11-2
D gene: NA
clone size: NA
J gene: TRBJ2-7
CDR3 protein: CASSLGADTTYEQYF
CDR3 DNA: TGTGCCAGCAGCTTGGGGGCGGACACTACCTACGAGCAGTACTTC

V gene: TRBV5-4
D gene: TRBD2
clone size: NA
J gene: TRBJ2-1
CDR3 protein: CASSLSSGVRNEQFF
CDR3 DNA: TGTGCCAGCAGCTTATCTAGCGGGGTCCGCAATGAGCAGTTCTTC

V gene: TRBV29-1
D gene: TRBD2
clone size: NA
J gene: TRBJ2-1
CDR3 protein: CSVRSFVSGRGSYNEQFF
CDR3 DNA: TGCAGCGTTCGAAGTTTCGTTAGCGGGAGAGGGTCCTACAATGAGCAGTTCTTC

V gene: TRBV15
D gene: NA
clone size: NA
J gene: TRBJ1-2
CDR3 protein: CATSRAPGIYYGYTF
CDR3 DNA: TGTGCCACCAGCAGAGCCCCAGGGATCTACTATGGCTACACCTTC

V gene: TRBV19
D gene: TRBD1
clone size: NA
J gene: TRBJ1-4
CDR3 protein: CASSRTGPTNEKLFF
CDR3 DNA: TGTGCCAGTAGTAGGACAGGTCCAACTAATGAAAAACTGTTTTTT

V gene: TRBV5-4
D gene: NA
clone size: NA
J gene: TRBJ2-7
CDR3 protein: CASSSFTQGSHTKQYF
CDR3 DNA: TGTGCCAGCAGCTCATTCACCCAGGGATCCCACACGAAGCAGTACTTC

V gene: TRBV4-1
D gene: NA
clone size: NA
J gene: TRBJ1-1
CDR3 protein: CASSQVGGTNTEAFF
CDR3 DNA: TGCGCCAGCAGCCAAGTCGGAGGGACGAACACTGAAGCTTTCTTT

V gene: TRBV5-4
D gene: NA
clone size: few
J gene: TRBJ1-2
CDR3 protein: CAGRRSGYGYTF
CDR3 DNA: TGTGCCGGCAGGAGGTCCGGCTATGGCTACACCTTC

V gene: TRBV28
D gene: TRBD1
clone size: NA
J gene: TRBJ1-2
CDR3 protein: CASSQTGKHGYTF
CDR3 DNA: TGTGCCAGCAGTCAGACAGGGAAACATGGCTACACCTTC

V gene: TRBV9
D gene: NA
clone size: NA
J gene: TRBJ1-2
CDR3 protein: CASSGPTDLQGYTF
CDR3 DNA: TGTGCCAGCAGCGGACCGACAGACCTTCAGGGCTACACCTTC

V gene: TRBV11-3
D gene: NA
clone size: many
J gene: TRBJ2-3
CDR3 protein: CASSLGGSAMVDTQYF
CDR3 DNA: TGTGCCAGCAGCTTAGGGGGTAGCGCGATGGTGGATACGCAGTATTTT

V gene: TRBV27
D gene: TRBD1
clone size: NA
J gene: TRBJ1-4
CDR3 protein: CASRGQGGGEKLFF
CDR3 DNA: TGTGCCAGCAGAGGACAGGGGGGGGGAGAAAAACTGTTTTTT

V gene: TRBV2
D gene: NA
clone size: NA
J gene: TRBJ2-1
CDR3 protein: CASSVSYLYNEQFF
CDR3 DNA: TGTGCCAGCAGTGTCAGTTACCTGTACAATGAGCAGTTCTTC

V gene: TRBV5-4
D gene: NA
clone size: NA
J gene: TRBJ2-5
CDR3 protein: CASSFRGEETQYF
CDR3 DNA: TGTGCCAGCAGCTTTCGCGGGGAAGAGACCCAGTACTTC

V gene: TRBV19
D gene: NA
clone size: NA
J gene: TRBJ1-5
CDR3 protein: CASSNRNQPQHF
CDR3 DNA: TGTGCCAGTAGTAACAGGAATCAGCCCCAGCATTTT

V gene: TRBV20-1
D gene: NA
clone size: NA
J gene: TRBJ1-1
CDR3 protein: CSASNSGNSEAFF
CDR3 DNA: TGCAGTGCTAGTAATTCGGGTAACTCTGAAGCTTTCTTT

V gene: TRBV19
D gene: NA
clone size: NA
J gene: TRBJ2-3
CDR3 protein: CASSIEGGSTDTQYF
CDR3 DNA: TGTGCCAGTAGTATAGAGGGCGGGAGCACAGATACGCAGTATTTT

V gene: TRBV19
D gene: TRBD2
clone size: NA
J gene: TRBJ2-2
CDR3 protein: CASSPRTSGALQLFF
CDR3 DNA: TGTGCCAGTAGTCCCCGGACTAGCGGGGCACTTCAGCTGTTTTTT

V gene: TRBV9
D gene: NA
clone size: NA
J gene: TRBJ2-7
CDR3 protein: CASSPLLGAYEQYF
CDR3 DNA: TGTGCCAGCAGCCCCCTTCTGGGCGCCTACGAGCAGTACTTC

V gene: TRBV19
D gene: NA
clone size: few
J gene: TRBJ1-6
CDR3 protein: CASSGRDSPLHF
CDR3 DNA: TGTGCCAGTAGCGGTCGGGATTCACCCCTCCACTTT